These 21 T cell receptor beta chains originate from one sample sequenced in a study of cytomegalovirus exposure and HLA in healthy donors. The primer mix had 60 Vbeta and 13 Jbeta primers. Profiling relied on immunoSEQ multiplex PCR, and the TCRdb table lists in-frame clones only, not all of them. The sample lists 65,000 to 90,000 clones; approximately 72% were seen once. Sequencing was performed on PBMCs. The receptors were sampled from a woman aged 40 to 49 in good health and CMV-seropositive.

V usage is TRBV28 and J usage is TRBJ2-3; 8 nucleotides match TRBD2. V shed 8 bases and J 3 bases; nucleotides not matched to a gene: 7. Germline V gene data show CDR1 as MDHEN and CDR2 as SYDVKM. The CDR3 spans 14 residues. CDR3 DNA: TGTGCCAGCTTACCGGGGGGGCCTACAGATACGCAGTATTTT. Translation: CASLPGGPTDTQYF.

This sequence joins TRBV6-4 and TRBJ1-2; weak D call: TRBD1 (6 bases). V lost 6 bases to trimming and J lost 3 bases, with 11 bases between them. From germline, CDR1 is MRHNA and CDR2 SNTAGT. This CDR3 region has 13 residues. The CDR3 reads CASRQGWDYGYTF. CDR3 nucleotides: TGTGCCAGCAGACAGGGTTGGGACTATGGCTACACCTTC.

The chain recombines TRBV28 with TRBJ1-2, with TRBD1 matching over 10 bases. This CDR3 is built from 14 residues. The germline CDR1 and CDR2 sequences are MDHEN and SYDVKM. After removal of 5 bases from V and 6 bases from J, the junction contained 6 bases not matched to a gene. The CDR3 nucleotides read TGTGCCAGCAGTCAGGGACAGGGGACCCATGGCTACACCTTC. Translating gives CASSQGQGTHGYTF.

This clone was detected only once. The V call is TRBV19, the J call TRBJ1-1; 7 nucleotides line up with TRBD1. The CDR3 loop spans 12 amino acids. CDR1 and CDR2 (germline): LNHDA, SQIVND (reference sequence). V was clipped by 10 bases and J by 1 base; unmatched bases: 3. This CDR3 is CATRDRNTEAFF. CDR3 in DNA: TGTGCCACCCGGGACAGGAACACTGAAGCTTTCTTT. The variable domain in full, completed from reference TRBV19 and TRBJ1-1, reads DGGITQSPKYLFRKEGQNVTLSCEQNLNHDAMYWYRQDPGQGLRLIYYSQIVNDFQKGDIAEGYSVSREKKESFPLTVTSAQKNPTAFYLCATRDRNTEAFFGQGTRLTVV.

The chain uses TRBV6-5 and TRBJ1-4; the D is unclear. The CDR3 length is 15 residues. CDR1 is MNHEY, CDR2 SVGAGI, per germline. V lost 0 bases to trimming and J lost 0 bases, with 5 bases between them. DNA for the CDR3: TGTGCCAGCAGTTACTCTTTTACAACTAATGAAAAACTGTTTTTT. Protein sequence: CASSYSFTTNEKLFF.

The rearrangement links TRBV6-1 to TRBJ1-1; D possibly corresponds to TRBD1 (6 bases). Germline V gene lookup returns CDR1 MNHNS and CDR2 SASEGT. This CDR3 has 13 amino acids. The germline V and J ends were trimmed by 3 bases and 4 bases, with 9 bases remaining between them. The CDR3: CASSEGGGTEAFF. The CDR3 DNA follows: TGTGCCAGCAGTGAGGGAGGGGGCACTGAAGCTTTCTTT.

CDR3 coding DNA: TGTGCCAGCAGTGTTAACTTGGACAGACGCGAGCAGTACTTC. Protein sequence: CASSVNLDRREQYF. The chain combines TRBV25-1 with TRBJ2-7; TRBD1 might be the D (6 bases). This CDR3 is built from 14 residues. The V gene's germline CDR1 is MGHDK and CDR2 SYGVNS. V lost 4 bases to trimming and J lost 6 bases, with 16 bases between them.

This clone was seen only once. The chain employs TRBV5-1 and TRBJ2-5, with 7 bases aligning to TRBD2. The CDR3 covers 14 residues. Germline values: CDR1 SGHRS, CDR2 YFSETQ. V shed 5 bases and J 4 bases; nucleotides not matched to a gene: 8. The chain's CDR3 is CASSGGRGRETQYF. The CDR3 coding sequence is TGCGCCAGCAGTGGGGGGAGGGGCCGAGAGACCCAGTACTTC.

The gene calls are TRBV14 and TRBJ2-2, with D unclear. This CDR3 has 13 residues. V was shortened by 1 base and J by 6 bases, with 6 bases between the two germline ends. Germline V gene lookup returns CDR1 SGHDN and CDR2 FVKESK. DNA for the CDR3: TGTGCCAGCAGCCAAGCTCGGGCCGGGGAGCTGTTTTTT. Encoded protein: CASSQARAGELFF.

The genes are TRBV4-2 and TRBJ2-3; tentatively, D is TRBD2 (6 bases). Germline CDR1 LGHNA, CDR2 YNFKEQ. This CDR3 contains 14 residues. V gave up 1 base and J gave up 4 bases, with 9 bases separating them. The DNA of the CDR3 is TGTGCCAGCAGCCAAGGACTAGGTGCAGATACGCAGTATTTT. Translated, it gives CASSQGLGADTQYF.

The gene calls are TRBV19 and TRBJ1-5; TRBD1 is a possible D gene (5 bases). The CDR3 is made up of 16 amino acids. Germline values: CDR1 LNHDA, CDR2 SQIVND (reference sequence). V was trimmed by 6 bases and J by 2 bases, leaving 17 bases between them. CDR3 residues: CASSPLRRGGNQPQHF. The CDR3 DNA is TGTGCCAGTAGCCCCCTTAGGAGGGGCGGCAATCAGCCCCAGCATTTT.

This clone was detected only once. V gene TRBV27 combines with J gene TRBJ2-7, with TRBD2 matching over 11 bases. The V and J ends lost 5 bases and 1 base, in that order; junction bases with no gene match: 4. Germline CDR1 reads MNHEY; CDR2 reads SMNVEV (reference sequence). This CDR3 has 15 amino acids. The CDR3 is CASSQTSGASYEQYF. Here the CDR3 DNA reads TGTGCCAGCAGTCAGACTAGCGGGGCGTCCTACGAGCAGTACTTC.

This chain joins TRBV27 and TRBJ2-1; D might be TRBD2 (5 bases). The CDR3 covers 14 residues. V shed 6 bases and J shed 0 bases, with 9 bases lying between them. Germline assignment: CDR1 MNHEY and CDR2 SMNVEV (reference sequence). The CDR3 sequence: CASRELDSYNEQFF. CDR3 DNA: TGTGCCAGCAGGGAACTAGACTCCTACAATGAGCAGTTCTTC.

This clone has just a few counts. This chain links TRBV6-1 with TRBJ2-1; D is undetermined. This CDR3 contains 12 residues. V lost 5 bases, J lost 4 bases, and 6 bases lay in between. Germline assignment: CDR1 MNHNS and CDR2 SASEGT. Here the CDR3 reads CASSPLYNEQFF. CDR3 DNA sequence: TGTGCCAGCAGTCCCTTATACAATGAGCAGTTCTTC.

This sequence joins TRBV13 and TRBJ1-2; tentatively, D is TRBD1 (5 bases). CDR1 PRHDT and CDR2 FYEKMQ come from the germline V gene (reference sequence). Between the trimmed V and J ends, which lost 2 bases and 4 bases, there was a span of 14 bases. The CDR3 covers 15 residues. The CDR3 loop is CASSLLHRRVYGYTF. Written as DNA, the CDR3 is TGTGCCAGCAGCTTACTGCACAGGCGAGTCTATGGCTACACCTTC.

The chain employs TRBV6-5 and TRBJ2-3; TRBD2 might be the D (5 bases). Germline V gene data show CDR1 as MNHEY and CDR2 as SVGAGI. This CDR3 is built from 13 residues. V dropped 0 bases and J dropped 6 bases, with 7 bases sitting between them. The CDR3 DNA sequence: TGTGCCAGCAGTTACTCGACGGGGGATACGCAGTATTTT. It is translated as CASSYSTGDTQYF.

The CDR3 DNA follows: TGTGCCAGCAGTGGCCTAGCGGGGGCCACCGGGGAGCTGTTTTTT. Amino acid sequence: CASSGLAGATGELFF. The gene calls are TRBV6-4 and TRBJ2-2; 10 bases match TRBD2. After removal of 4 bases from V and 4 bases from J, the junction contained 3 bases not matched to a gene. The germline V gene has CDR1 MRHNA and CDR2 SNTAGT. The length of the CDR3 is 15 residues.

This sequence joins TRBV7-2 and TRBJ2-3; 11 bases align to TRBD2. V was clipped by 4 bases and J by 2 bases; unmatched bases: 5. CDR1 and CDR2 from the germline V gene are SGHTA and FQGNSA. This CDR3 has 16 amino acids. CDR3 amino acids: CASSSYSGGATDTQYF. In DNA form, the CDR3 reads TGTGCCAGCAGCTCCTATAGCGGGGGGGCCACAGATACGCAGTATTTT.

This clone was seen only a few times. The chain recombines TRBV28 with TRBJ1-4, with a weak D call TRBD1 (5 bases). This CDR3 contains 11 residues. V lost 6 bases and J lost 7, with 6 bases in between. The V gene's germline CDR1 is MDHEN and CDR2 SYDVKM. CDR3 coding DNA: TGTGCCAGCAGGGGGGGTGAAAAACTGTTTTTT. Its protein product is CASRGGEKLFF.

CDR3 residues: CASSSAVYGYTF. CDR3 DNA: TGTGCCAGCAGTTCCGCAGTCTATGGCTACACCTTC. This sequence joins TRBV6-5 and TRBJ1-2; D is unclear. The CDR3 has 12 residues. Deletions cut 4 bases from V and 4 bases from J, with 7 bases between. Germline V gene lookup returns CDR1 MNHEY and CDR2 SVGAGI.

V and J are TRBV2 and TRBJ1-3; D possibly corresponds to TRBD1 (6 bases). The CDR3 is 13 residues long. Germline-derived CDR1 and CDR2 are SNHLY and FYNNEI. CDR3 coding DNA: TGTGCGGTGGGCAGGGGCCTCGGAAACACCATATATTTT. This sequence encodes CAVGRGLGNTIYF.